This T cell receptor (beta chain) was identified in a study of cytomegalovirus exposure and HLA in healthy donors. Overall study: Tens of millions of unique TCR sequences came from HLA-typed donors in an early release. Study observations and caveats: Accurate HLA-A and HLA-B prediction from TCR beta sequences was reported for most subjects. Links to common viral pathogens appeared, in a later analysis, for several of the most significant clusters. Follow-up analysis found HLA locus-dependent TCR association rates, highest for DRB1 and lowest for HLA-C.

PCR involved 60 Vbeta and 13 Jbeta primers. Clones were read by immunoSEQ multiplex PCR, and TCRdb kept only the in-frame ones, dropping some. The sample lists about 91,000 clones, 78% occurring once. Of note for this clone: The antigen remains unidentified.

Material: PBMCs. This clonotype was sampled from a male donor in good health and CMV-seropositive.

CDR3 nucleotide sequence: TGCGCCAGCAGCTTCGGACAGAGCCGCTCCTACGAGCAGTACTTC. Its protein product is CASSFGQSRSYEQYF. The genes are TRBV5-1 and TRBJ2-7, with D maybe TRBD1 (6 bases). Trimming took off 2 bases at V and 0 bases at J, with 12 bases between the two ends. The CDR3 spans 15 residues. Germline V gene sequence: CDR1 SGHRS, CDR2 YFSETQ. Based on the CDR3 plus reference TRBV5-1 and TRBJ2-7, the full variable domain is KAGVTQTPRYLIKTRGQQVTLSCSPISGHRSVSWYQQTPGQGLQFLFEYFSETQRNKGNFPGRFSGRQFSNSRSEMNVSTLELGDSALYLCASSFGQSRSYEQYFGPGTRLTVT.